This passage covers 9 T cell receptor beta chains from one sample sequenced in a study of blood T cell repertoires in COVID-19. Sequenced by immunoSEQ multiplex PCR; TCRdb stores in-frame clones only, minus some. The data contain about 90,000 clones, just under 85% of them singletons. Material for sequencing was peripheral blood. These receptors were obtained from a woman in her seventies with active or convalescent COVID-19.

This chain links TRBV5-3 with TRBJ1-4; D remains unclear. Being an ORF, TRBV5-3 has a function that is uncertain. The CDR3 runs 15 residues. V was cut by 4 bases and J by 3 bases, with 13 bases left in between. Here the CDR3 DNA reads TGTGCCAGAAGCCCTGGGGAGGGCTCTAATGAAAAACTGTTTTTT. Protein sequence: CARSPGEGSNEKLFF.

The genes are TRBV19 and TRBJ1-5; maybe TRBD1 (5 bases). Germline-derived CDR1 and CDR2 are LNHDA and SQIVND (reference sequence). The ends were cut back, 0 bases at V and 0 bases at J, with 15 bases in the middle. The CDR3 contains 18 residues. The CDR3 region has the DNA TGTGCCAGTAGTATAGATGGGGCAGCTAGAATTAGCAATCAGCCCCAGCATTTT. As protein: CASSIDGAARISNQPQHF.

The V gene is TRBV5-1, the J gene TRBJ2-3, with 14 bases lining up with TRBD2. V trimming: 5 bases; J trimming: 2 bases; junction bases outside the gene matches: 4. This CDR3 comprises 16 residues. Germline CDR1 and CDR2: SGHRS and YFSETQ. CDR3 DNA: TGCGCCAGCAGACGGACTAGCGGGGGGCCCACAGATACGCAGTATTTT. Translating gives CASRRTSGGPTDTQYF.

This sequence joins TRBV4-2 and TRBJ2-7; D gene unclear. The ends were cut back, 3 bases at V and 6 bases at J, with 15 bases in the middle. Germline V gives CDR1 LGHNA, CDR2 YNFKEQ. The CDR3 is 14 amino acids. The CDR3: CASSQPVGFAEQYF. CDR3 in DNA: TGTGCCAGCAGCCAGCCTGTGGGCTTTGCCGAGCAGTACTTC.

This clone was counted a single time. The V call is TRBV3-1 (or the pseudogene TRBV3-2), the J call TRBJ2-4; the D gene is possibly TRBD2 (6 bases). Per the germline V gene, CDR1 is LGHDT and CDR2 is YNNKEL (reference sequence). Trimming stripped 3 bases from V and 4 bases from J, with 10 bases between. The CDR3 loop spans 14 amino acids. The CDR3 sequence: CASSHTSPKNIQYF. CDR3 nucleotides: TGTGCCAGCAGCCATACTAGCCCTAAAAACATTCAGTACTTC.

The chain joins TRBV5-4 to TRBJ2-3; 7 bases are shared with TRBD2. Germline V gives CDR1 SGHNT, CDR2 YYREEE (reference sequence). V trimming: 0 bases; J trimming: 6 bases; junction bases outside the gene matches: 7. CDR3 size: 15 residues. The DNA for the CDR3 is TGTGCCAGCAGCTTGGCCCAGCGGGGAACGGATACGCAGTATTTT. Translation: CASSLAQRGTDTQYF.

CDR3 nucleotides: TGTGCCAGCAGTTACCGTCGACTAGCTTGGGAAGGGACCGGGGAGCTGTTTTTT. Translation gives CASSYRRLAWEGTGELFF. The V gene is TRBV6-2 or TRBV6-3, the J gene TRBJ2-2, with 7 bases identical to TRBD2. The germline gives CDR1 MNHEY, CDR2 SVGEGT. The V gene end was trimmed by 2 bases and the J gene end by 5 bases; junction bases not matched to a gene: 14. The CDR3 runs 18 residues.

The genes are TRBV6-5 and TRBJ1-5; 7 nucleotides line up with TRBD1. J gave up 2 bases and V 5 bases, and 6 bases lay outside the gene matches. Germline CDR1 reads MNHEY; CDR2 reads SVGAGI. CDR3 size: 15 residues. In nucleotides, the CDR3 is TGTGCCAGCAGTCAGGGGACAGCCCGCAATCAGCCCCAGCATTTT. Residues: CASSQGTARNQPQHF.

The chain joins TRBV7-2 to TRBJ2-2, with 11 bases lining up with TRBD1. The CDR3 runs to 16 residues. With 4 bases clipped from V and 2 bases from J, the junction kept 3 bases outside the gene matches. Germline CDR1 reads SGHTA; CDR2 reads FQGNSA. In DNA form, the CDR3 reads TGTGCCAGCAGCTACCGGACAGGGGGCAACACCGGGGAGCTGTTTTTT. It specifies CASSYRTGGNTGELFF.